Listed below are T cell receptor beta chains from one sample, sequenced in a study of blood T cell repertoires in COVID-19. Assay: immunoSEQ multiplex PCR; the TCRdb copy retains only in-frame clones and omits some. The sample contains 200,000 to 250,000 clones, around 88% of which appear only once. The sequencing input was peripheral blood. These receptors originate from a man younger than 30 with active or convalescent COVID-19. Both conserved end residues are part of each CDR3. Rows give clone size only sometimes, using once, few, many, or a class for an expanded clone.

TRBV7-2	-	CASSLVLQEPLYEQYF
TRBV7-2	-	CASSSGGPIEKLFF
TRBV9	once	CASSTRGVQDSPLHF
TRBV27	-	CASRQGWNTEAFF
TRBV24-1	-	CATSETHPGEWNEKLFF
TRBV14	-	CASSQTSGPAYEQYF
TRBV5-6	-	CASGDFRAGGYNEQFF
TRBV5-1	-	CASSLMGSSYEQYF
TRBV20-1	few	CSARNERGYTF
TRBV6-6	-	CASNSGQGRMQPQHF
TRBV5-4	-	CASSLPTGTYNEQFF
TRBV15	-	CATSRPGQAVSEQFF
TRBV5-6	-	CASSLPLYSYEQYF
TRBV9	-	CASSAPGSGNTIYF
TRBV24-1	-	CATSETGGIGQPQHF
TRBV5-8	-	CASSLILANEQFF
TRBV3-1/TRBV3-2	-	CASSHPVSYNEQFF
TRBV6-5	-	CASEGTGRNTEAFF
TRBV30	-	CAWRTTGGAGYGYTF
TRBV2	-	CASSEQNTEAFF
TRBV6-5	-	CASFGGSNSPLHF
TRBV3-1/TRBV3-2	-	CASSQLGGEQFF
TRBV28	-	CASKTGSNQPQHF
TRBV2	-	CASSVTGYNSPLHF
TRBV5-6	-	CASSPPTAGTDTQYF
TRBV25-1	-	CASSDYLRVGYTF
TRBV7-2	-	CASSLVGTGNNSPLHF
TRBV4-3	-	CASSGWTGTNNEQFF
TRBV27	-	CASSFSTGAYEQYF
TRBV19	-	CATSGTSGRAYEQYF
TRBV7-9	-	CASSPGTSGGQETQYF
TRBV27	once	CASSLSGRGVGYTF
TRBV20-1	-	CSASGGSHDEQYF
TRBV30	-	CACSMNTEAFF
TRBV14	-	CASSQVRGQGEQFF
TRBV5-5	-	CASSLGSGAAGKLFF
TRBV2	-	CASRAPAGTGASSTDTQYF
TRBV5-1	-	CASSLGSGRAREQYF
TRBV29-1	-	CSVASEPQYF
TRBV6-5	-	CASSYIALQRTGAFF
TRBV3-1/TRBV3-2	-	CASSQDTLGADEQFF
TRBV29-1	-	CSARTGGEKLFF
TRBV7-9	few	CASSLGDSAGRNTEAFF
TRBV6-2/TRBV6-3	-	CASSYRQGSGYTF
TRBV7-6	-	CASSLEWAGGGDTEAFF